The 13 T cell receptor beta chains given below trace back to one sample, sequenced in a study of a mutant IDH1 vaccine in newly diagnosed glioma. As to time point: week 11, during vaccination. What each vaccine dose contained was 300 ug of mutant IDH1 20-mer peptide, accompanied by topical imiquimod. The repertoire was sequenced with immunoSEQ multiplex PCR; TCRdb's copy has only in-frame clones and lacks some. The sample carries tens of thousands of clones, approximately 80% recorded once. The antigens for these receptors are not known. Source: PBMCs, taken from a glioma patient whose treatment included an IDH1 peptide vaccine. All receptors derive from a woman younger than 30 with glioma.

The rearrangement uses TRBV10-3 and TRBJ1-1; TRBD1 matches 12 bases. J was trimmed by 5 bases and V by 5 bases; bases with no gene match: 9. Germline V CDR1 and CDR2: ENHRY, SYGVKD. The CDR3 spans 16 residues. The CDR3 sequence: CAISSPGQGARTEAFF. CDR3 DNA sequence: TGTGCCATCAGTTCCCCGGGACAGGGGGCGCGTACTGAAGCTTTCTTT.

The chain links TRBV10-3 to TRBJ2-7; D may be TRBD1 (6 bases). Trimming shortened V by 5 bases and J by 4 bases, and 15 bases separated the two germline ends. Germline loops: CDR1 ENHRY, CDR2 SYGVKD. The CDR3 spans 14 residues. In nucleotides, the CDR3 is TGTGCCATCAGTAGGGGGAAACAGGGATACGAGCAGTACTTC. This encodes CAISRGKQGYEQYF.

The rearrangement joins TRBV27 to TRBJ1-4; D is uncertain. This CDR3 has 16 amino acids. The germline V gene encodes CDR1 MNHEY and CDR2 SMNVEV (reference sequence). V lost 5 bases, J lost 7 bases, and 20 bases lay in between. The DNA for the CDR3 is TGTGCCAGCAGTCGGCGGGGAGGTGGGATTAGTGAAAAACTGTTTTTT. Its protein is CASSRRGGGISEKLFF.

J is TRBJ2-1 and V is TRBV10-3; D unresolved. The CDR3 spans 17 residues. The germline V and J ends were trimmed by 0 bases and 1 base, with 13 bases remaining between them. In germline, CDR1 is ENHRY, CDR2 SYGVKD. The DNA for the CDR3 is TGTGCCATCAGTGAGTCCACAAAGAATCTGTCCTACAATGAGCAGTTCTTC. This sequence encodes CAISESTKNLSYNEQFF.

This clone has more than one count but fewer than ten. The CDR3 protein is CASSRTGELFF. The CDR3 DNA reads as TGTGCCAGCAGTAGGACCGGGGAGCTGTTTTTT. The V gene is TRBV6-5, the J gene TRBJ2-2, with D hard to call. Germline assignment: CDR1 MNHEY and CDR2 SVGAGI. The CDR3 has 11 amino acids. V was pared by 5 bases and J by 5 bases, with 3 bases between.

This chain connects TRBV9 to TRBJ2-3; 8 bases match TRBD1. This CDR3 spans 17 amino acids. Germline values: CDR1 SGDLS, CDR2 YYNGEE. V gave up 2 bases and J gave up 4 bases; unmatched junction bases: 12. The CDR3 DNA reads TGTGCCAGCAGCGTGCAGGGGGCGCCGGGATTGGCAGATACGCAGTATTTT. It encodes CASSVQGAPGLADTQYF.

In its sample, this clone was seen a few times. The chain employs TRBV6-1 and TRBJ1-2, with D hard to call. CDR3 length equals 14 residues. V lost 8 bases and J lost 7, with 20 bases in between. CDR1 MNHNS and CDR2 SASEGT come from the germline V gene. CDR3 bases: TGTGCCAGCCGCACACCCAAAGTAGGAGTTGGCTACACCTTC. Translating gives CASRTPKVGVGYTF.

The rearrangement uses TRBV7-8 and TRBJ1-1, with D unclear. Germline lookup yields CDR1 SGHVS and CDR2 FQNEAQ. The V end lost 2 bases, the J end lost 4 bases, and 8 bases lay between the germline ends. The CDR3 sequence is 13 residues long. The CDR3 protein is CASSLHEGTEAFF. The CDR3 DNA is TGTGCCAGCAGCTTACATGAGGGCACTGAAGCTTTCTTT. Filled out from reference TRBV7-8 and TRBJ1-1, the complete variable domain reads GAGVSQSPRYKVAKRGQDVALRCDPISGHVSLFWYQQALGQGPEFLTYFQNEAQLDKSGLPSDRFFAERPEGSVSTLKIQRTQQEDSAVYLCASSLHEGTEAFFGQGTRLTVV.

This rearrangement joins TRBV4-2 to TRBJ2-3; TRBD2 might be the D (7 bases). Germline lookup yields CDR1 LGHNA and CDR2 YNFKEQ. V was cut by 0 bases and J by 3 bases, with 13 bases left in between. This CDR3 is built from 16 residues. The CDR3 DNA follows: TGTGCCAGCAGCCAAGATTGGGGGAGGGGGACAGATACGCAGTATTTT. Translating gives CASSQDWGRGTDTQYF.

The chain joins TRBV18 to TRBJ2-1; 10 nucleotides line up with TRBD2. Germline V gene data show CDR1 as KGHSH and CDR2 as LQKENI. V lost 3 bases and J lost 4; bases outside the gene matches: 15. The CDR3 is 19 amino acids. The CDR3 loop is CASSPPKTSGLAGYNEQFF. CDR3 nucleotides: TGTGCCAGCTCACCCCCTAAGACTAGCGGGCTAGCCGGATACAATGAGCAGTTCTTC. Full variable domain (outside the CDR3, taken from reference TRBV18 and TRBJ2-1): NAGVMQNPRHLVRRRGQEARLRCSPMKGHSHVYWYRQLPEEGLKFMVYLQKENIIDESGMPKERFSAEFPKEGPSILRIQQVVRGDSAAYFCASSPPKTSGLAGYNEQFFGPGTRLTVL.

This chain uses TRBV30 with TRBJ2-3; 11 bases are shared with TRBD1. Germline V CDR1 and CDR2: GTSNPN, SVGIG (reference sequence). With 3 bases clipped from V and 4 bases from J, the junction kept 3 bases outside the gene matches. The CDR3 sequence is 14 residues long. The CDR3 DNA sequence: TGTGCCTGGAGCGGACAGGGGGCGTCAGATACGCAGTATTTT. The encoded protein is CAWSGQGASDTQYF.

The V and J genes are TRBV6-5 and TRBJ1-3; D might be TRBD1 (5 bases). The CDR3 extends over 14 amino acids. V was pared by 6 bases and J by 0 bases, with 9 bases between. Germline V gives CDR1 MNHEY, CDR2 SVGAGI. The CDR3 nucleotides are TGTGCCAGCAGAGATACAGGCTCTGGAAACACCATATATTTT. Its protein is CASRDTGSGNTIYF.

This chain uses TRBV27 with TRBJ1-4, with 12 bases matching TRBD1. The CDR3 totals 17 residues. V lost 6 bases and J lost 8; bases outside the gene matches: 13. Germline CDR1 is MNHEY and CDR2 is SMNVEV (reference sequence). CDR3 in DNA: TGTGCCAGCAGCCAATTTAAAACGGGACAGGGGGCGGAAAAACTGTTTTTT. Its translation is CASSQFKTGQGAEKLFF.